The 26 T cell receptor beta chains given below trace back to one sample, sequenced in a study of tumor-infiltrating lymphocytes in localized non-small cell lung cancer. Sequencing used immunoSEQ multiplex PCR; TCRdb keeps in-frame clones, though not all of them. The sample contains around 13,000 clones, 68% of which appear only once. The sequenced sample was lung tumor tissue. These receptors all come from a human donor with non-small cell lung cancer.

The J gene is TRBJ1-2, the V gene TRBV7-9; D remains unclear. Per germline, CDR1 SEHNR and CDR2 FQNEAQ (reference sequence). Trimming shortened V by 3 bases and J by 8 bases, and 19 bases separated the two germline ends. CDR3 length equals 15 residues. The CDR3 here is CASSFGEGTGYGYTF. As DNA, the CDR3 is TGTGCCAGCAGCTTTGGTGAGGGTACGGGGTACGGCTACACCTTC.

This clone was counted once. The V gene is TRBV18, the J gene TRBJ1-1; unclear D gene. CDR1 is KGHSH, CDR2 LQKENI, per germline. CDR3 length: 14 residues. Trimming took 6 bases from V and 3 from J, leaving 14 bases between them. CDR3 bases: TGTGCCAGCTCCTACCTTCCTGGGGACACTGAAGCTTTCTTT. It encodes CASSYLPGDTEAFF.

The chain is built from TRBV5-6 and TRBJ1-5; D gene ambiguous. The V gene's germline CDR1 is SGHDT and CDR2 YYEEEE. Trimming shortened V by 0 bases and J by 9 bases, and 16 bases separated the two germline ends. The CDR3 sequence is 15 residues long. The CDR3 nucleotides read TGTGCCAGCAGCTTGGGCATGGGTAGACCTCGGCCCCAGCATTTT. This codes for CASSLGMGRPRPQHF.

This clone was seen only a few times. This chain joins TRBV27 and TRBJ2-7; D is ambiguous. V was trimmed by 4 bases and J by 5 bases, leaving 9 bases between them. The CDR3 extends over 12 amino acids. In germline, CDR1 is MNHEY, CDR2 SMNVEV (reference sequence). For the CDR3, the DNA is TGTGCCAGCAGTTCCGGGCAGAACGAGCAGTACTTC. It translates to CASSSGQNEQYF.

This chain's CDR3 is CASSLSRQGDEKLFF. The CDR3 nucleotides are TGTGCCAGCAGCTTATCCCGCCAGGGGGATGAAAAACTGTTTTTT. This rearrangement joins TRBV7-9 to TRBJ1-4; 7 nucleotides line up with TRBD1. V lost 2 bases to trimming and J lost 6 bases; unmatched junction nucleotides: 6. The CDR3 is 15 residues long. The germline V gene has CDR1 SEHNR and CDR2 FQNEAQ (reference sequence).

The chain links TRBV10-3 to TRBJ2-7; no definite D call. This CDR3 has 14 amino acids. Deletions cut 2 bases from V and 1 base from J, with 9 bases between. From germline, CDR1 is ENHRY and CDR2 SYGVKD. The CDR3 is CAISEGILSYEQYF. The CDR3, as DNA: TGTGCCATCAGTGAGGGGATCCTGTCCTACGAGCAGTACTTC.

This clone was observed a few times. For the CDR3, the DNA is TGTGCCAGCAGTGAGGGCCCCGGGACAGGTGGTGTGGGCTACACCTTC. Its translation: CASSEGPGTGGVGYTF. The chain couples TRBV6-1 to TRBJ1-2; 8 nucleotides agree with TRBD1. The CDR3 is made up of 16 amino acids. Trimming at V came to 3 bases and at J to 8 bases, leaving 14 bases not matched to a gene. In germline, CDR1 is MNHNS, CDR2 SASEGT.

J is TRBJ2-7 and V is TRBV9, with D perhaps given as TRBD1 or TRBD2 (7 bases each). The germline CDR1 and CDR2 sequences are SGDLS and YYNGEE. This CDR3 region has 16 residues. V was pared by 0 bases and J by 7 bases, with 20 bases between. CDR3 protein: CASSVAGGAAEEEQYF. The CDR3 DNA reads as TGTGCCAGCAGCGTAGCAGGGGGGGCCGCGGAGGAAGAGCAGTACTTC.

The V gene is TRBV5-8, the J gene TRBJ1-5; 8 bases are shared with TRBD1. CDR1 SGHTS and CDR2 YDEGEE come from the germline V gene. The CDR3 runs to 18 residues. After removal of 3 bases from V and 1 base from J, the junction contained 12 bases not matched to a gene. The CDR3: CASSWGGQGRLSNQPQHF. The CDR3, as DNA: TGTGCCAGCAGCTGGGGCGGACAGGGAAGATTGAGCAATCAGCCCCAGCATTTT. The complete variable domain, with remaining parts taken from reference TRBV5-8 and TRBJ1-5, reads EAGVTQSPTHLIKTRGQQATLRCSPISGHTSVYWYQQALGLGLQFLLWYDEGEERNRGNFPPRFSGRQFPNYSSELNVNALELEDSALYLCASSWGGQGRLSNQPQHFGDGTRLSIL.

This chain uses TRBV30 with TRBJ2-1; 12 bases agree with TRBD2. Germline lookup yields CDR1 GTSNPN and CDR2 SVGIG (reference sequence). The CDR3 contains 14 residues. J was trimmed by 7 bases and V by 7 bases; bases with no gene match: 8. The CDR3: CASLAGGPRNEQFF. In nucleotides, the CDR3 is TGTGCCTCTCTAGCGGGAGGGCCTCGGAATGAGCAGTTCTTC.

The V call is TRBV11-1, the J call TRBJ2-3; a weak D match, TRBD1 (5 bases). Germline V gene data show CDR1 as SGHAT and CDR2 as FQDESV (reference sequence). V was shortened by 5 bases and J by 2 bases, with 14 bases between the two germline ends. There are 15 residues in the CDR3. The CDR3 DNA is TGTGCCAGCAGCATCTCCAGGGTACTCACAGATACGCAGTATTTT. This sequence encodes CASSISRVLTDTQYF.

The chain combines TRBV4-3 with TRBJ1-4, with TRBD1 identical over 8 bases. V shed 0 bases, J shed 6 bases, and the junction held 3 bases outside the gene matches. In germline, CDR1 is LGHNA, CDR2 YSLEER. The CDR3 sequence is 15 residues long. CDR3 sequence (DNA): TGCGCCAGCAGCCAAGACCAGGGGGCGCATGAAAAACTGTTTTTT. Translated: CASSQDQGAHEKLFF.

The chain couples TRBV27 to TRBJ2-3; 8 bases are a match to TRBD1. CDR3 length equals 15 residues. J gave up 2 bases and V 6 bases, and 7 bases lay outside the gene matches. Germline values: CDR1 MNHEY, CDR2 SMNVEV (reference sequence). For the CDR3, the DNA is TGTGCCAGCAGCAATGACAGGGGCTCCACAGATACGCAGTATTTT. Its protein is CASSNDRGSTDTQYF.

This clone came up once. V usage is TRBV18 and J usage is TRBJ2-2, with 7 bases matching TRBD2. V lost 3 bases to trimming and J lost 5 bases; unmatched junction nucleotides: 12. Per the germline V gene, CDR1 is KGHSH and CDR2 is LQKENI. The CDR3 contains 17 residues. The CDR3 nucleotides are TGTGCCAGCTCACCTCAGGGACTAAGCGGAACAACCGGGGAGCTGTTTTTT. This sequence encodes CASSPQGLSGTTGELFF.

CDR3 coding DNA: TGTGCCAGCAGCCAAGCCCCAGGAAGGACGAACACTGAAGCTTTCTTT. Protein: CASSQAPGRTNTEAFF. The chain couples TRBV4-2 to TRBJ1-1; D call uncertain. Germline loops: CDR1 LGHNA, CDR2 YNFKEQ. Between the trimmed V and J ends, which lost 1 base and 1 base, there was a span of 13 bases. The CDR3 loop spans 16 amino acids.

The rearrangement links TRBV7-2 to TRBJ1-4, with D possibly being TRBD1 (5 bases). Germline V gene lookup returns CDR1 SGHTA and CDR2 FQGNSA. Trimming stripped 3 bases from V and 5 bases from J, with 10 bases between. This CDR3 contains 14 residues. CDR3 sequence reads: CASSLRKGNEKLFF. DNA for the CDR3: TGTGCCAGCAGCTTGCGGAAGGGGAATGAAAAACTGTTTTTT.

The chain employs TRBV7-9 and TRBJ2-7; D is ambiguous. The CDR3 consists of 16 residues. Deletions cut 7 bases from V and 0 bases from J, with 19 bases between. The germline V gene has CDR1 SEHNR and CDR2 FQNEAQ (reference sequence). CDR3 region: CASNPWQAMSSYEQYF. The CDR3 DNA reads TGTGCCAGCAACCCTTGGCAGGCTATGAGCTCCTACGAGCAGTACTTC. Together with reference TRBV7-9 and TRBJ2-7, the CDR3 gives the full variable domain: DTGVSQNPRHKITKRGQNVTFRCDPISEHNRLYWYRQTLGQGPEFLTYFQNEAQLEKSRLLSDRFSAERPKGSFSTLEIQRTEQGDSAMYLCASNPWQAMSSYEQYFGPGTRLTVT.

The V call is TRBV7-9, the J call TRBJ1-6, with D possibly matching TRBD1 (5 bases). The germline CDR1 and CDR2 sequences are SEHNR and FQNEAQ (reference sequence). The ends were cut back, 1 base at V and 7 bases at J, with 8 bases in the middle. The CDR3 length is 14 residues. CDR3 amino acids: CASSLERGNSPLHF. DNA of the CDR3: TGTGCCAGCAGCTTAGAGCGGGGGAATTCACCCCTCCACTTT.

This CDR3 reads CASSPPGQGVHEQYF. The CDR3 DNA reads as TGTGCCAGCAGCCCCCCCGGACAGGGGGTCCACGAGCAGTACTTC. This sequence joins TRBV7-9 and TRBJ2-7, with 10 positions matching TRBD1. The V segment lost 5 bases and the J segment 5 bases; nucleotides outside the gene matches: 9. The CDR3 is 15 residues long. In germline, CDR1 is SEHNR, CDR2 FQNEAQ (reference sequence).

The rearrangement links TRBV5-4 to TRBJ1-5; 8 nucleotides align to TRBD1. Germline V gene data show CDR1 as SGHNT and CDR2 as YYREEE (reference sequence). The CDR3 has 15 residues. Trimming took 4 bases from V and 6 from J; bases not matched to a gene: 9. Here the CDR3 DNA reads TGTGCCAGCAGCGCAGGACAGGGAGTCGGTCAGCCCCAGCATTTT. This sequence encodes CASSAGQGVGQPQHF.

V gene TRBV10-3 combines with J gene TRBJ2-7, with a possible D match to TRBD2 (6 bases). Trimming cost V 3 bases and J 3 bases, with 12 bases left between them. Germline V lookup: CDR1 ENHRY, CDR2 SYGVKD. This CDR3 region has 14 residues. The CDR3 sequence is CAISDTEGSYEQYF. The CDR3, as DNA: TGTGCCATCAGTGACACGGAGGGCAGCTACGAGCAGTACTTC.

A few counts support this clone. The chain links TRBV12-5 to TRBJ1-2, with D tentatively TRBD1 (6 bases). Germline CDR1 is LGHNT and CDR2 is FRNRAP. The CDR3 length is 15 residues. The V and J ends lost 4 bases and 1 base respectively, with 13 bases between them. Here the CDR3 reads CASGWGRRVNYGYTF. CDR3 nucleotides: TGTGCTAGTGGTTGGGGGCGCAGGGTTAACTATGGCTACACCTTC.

The rearrangement links TRBV18 to TRBJ1-1, with D possibly matching TRBD1 (5 bases). The CDR3 covers 13 residues. The V end lost 6 bases, the J end lost 0 bases, and 8 bases lay between the germline ends. Germline CDR1 is KGHSH and CDR2 is LQKENI. This CDR3 reads CASSGEMNTEAFF. CDR3 in DNA: TGTGCCAGCTCGGGGGAGATGAACACTGAAGCTTTCTTT.

The chain combines TRBV7-6 with TRBJ2-3, with D perhaps matching TRBD1 or TRBD2 (7 bases each). The germline V gene encodes CDR1 SGHVS and CDR2 FNYEAQ. V dropped 4 bases and J dropped 0 bases, with 14 bases sitting between them. The CDR3 sequence is 16 residues long. Written as DNA, the CDR3 is TGTGCCAGCAGCTCAGGGGGTAGCGGGAGCACAGATACGCAGTATTTT. It yields the protein CASSSGGSGSTDTQYF.

The chain couples TRBV7-9 to TRBJ2-3, with 10 bases identical to TRBD2. V shed 5 bases, J shed 3 bases, and the junction held 8 bases outside the gene matches. Germline CDR1 reads SEHNR; CDR2 reads FQNEAQ (reference sequence). This CDR3 has 16 residues. This chain's CDR3 is CASSPHTSGVTDTQYF. For the CDR3, the DNA is TGTGCCAGCAGCCCCCACACTAGCGGGGTTACAGATACGCAGTATTTT. Combining the CDR3 with reference TRBV7-9 and TRBJ2-3 gives the whole variable domain DTGVSQNPRHKITKRGQNVTFRCDPISEHNRLYWYRQTLGQGPEFLTYFQNEAQLEKSRLLSDRFSAERPKGSFSTLEIQRTEQGDSAMYLCASSPHTSGVTDTQYFGPGTRLTVL.

This rearrangement joins TRBV30 to TRBJ2-3; D call uncertain. V was cut by 2 bases and J by 4 bases, with 13 bases left in between. CDR1 is GTSNPN, CDR2 SVGIG, per germline (reference sequence). There are 14 residues in the CDR3. The CDR3 DNA sequence: TGTGCCTGGAGTTGGAGTGGTGGGGCAGATACGCAGTATTTT. Translating it yields CAWSWSGGADTQYF.